Listed here are 10 T cell receptor beta chains from one sample, sequenced in a study of immune evolution from preneoplasia to lung adenocarcinoma. Repertoires were generated with immunoSEQ multiplex PCR, while TCRdb's copy carries only in-frame clones and drops some. The table shows a few thousand clones, with about two thirds occurring only once. Sequencing used FFPE adjacent normal lung tissue. Receptors were obtained from a person older than 75 with lung adenocarcinoma.

V is TRBV4-3 and J is TRBJ1-2; D is possibly TRBD1 (6 bases). CDR1 and CDR2 (germline): LGHNA, YSLEER. The CDR3 has 17 amino acids. Trimming took 1 base from V and 8 from J, leaving 23 bases between them. The DNA for the CDR3 is TGCGCCAGCAGCCAAGGGCCAACCGGGACACCCGGGGGAGGCTACACCTTC. Amino acids: CASSQGPTGTPGGGYTF.

This clone is medium-sized. This chain links TRBV30 with TRBJ2-1; TRBD2 aligns across 8 bases. The germline CDR1 and CDR2 sequences are GTSNPN and SVGIG (reference sequence). The CDR3 runs 11 residues. CDR3 loop: CALADYNEQFF. Written as DNA, the CDR3 is TGTGCACTAGCGGACTACAATGAGCAGTTCTTC.

The chain employs TRBV14 and TRBJ2-2; 7 nucleotides match TRBD1. CDR1 is SGHDN, CDR2 FVKESK, per germline. With 3 bases clipped from V and 5 bases from J, the junction kept 3 bases outside the gene matches. CDR3 length: 14 residues. For the CDR3, the DNA is TGTGCCAGCAGCCAGCAACAGGGGACCGGGGAGCTGTTTTTT. It encodes CASSQQQGTGELFF.

This clone ranks as medium-sized. The chain joins TRBV28 to TRBJ1-2; 7 positions match TRBD1. The junction had 6 bases not matched to a gene; V was cut back by 7 bases and J by 4 bases. This CDR3 is 13 amino acids long. In germline, CDR1 is MDHEN, CDR2 SYDVKM. CDR3 amino acids: CASKPGQPYGYTF. CDR3 nucleotides: TGTGCCAGCAAACCGGGACAGCCCTATGGCTACACCTTC.

The chain recombines TRBV27 with TRBJ2-3, with D uncertain. Germline V gene lookup returns CDR1 MNHEY and CDR2 SMNVEV (reference sequence). V lost 5 bases to trimming and J lost 0 bases, with 6 bases between them. The CDR3 runs 13 residues. Here the CDR3 DNA reads TGTGCCAGCAGTCTGGTTAGCACAGATACGCAGTATTTT. Its translation is CASSLVSTDTQYF.

The chain employs TRBV20-1 and TRBJ2-2; no reliable D call. The germline V gene encodes CDR1 DFQATT and CDR2 SNEGSKA (reference sequence). V was trimmed by 3 bases and J by 6 bases, leaving 5 bases between them. CDR3 length equals 11 residues. The CDR3 is CSASSAGELFF. CDR3 nucleotide sequence: TGCAGTGCTAGTAGTGCCGGGGAGCTGTTTTTT.

This clone occurred a few times. V is TRBV11-3 and J is TRBJ2-1, with D unresolved. V dropped 5 bases and J dropped 2 bases, with 16 bases sitting between them. The CDR3 totals 16 residues. Germline CDR1 and CDR2: SGHNT and YENEEA. The CDR3, as DNA: TGTGCCAGCAGCACCCGGACGGGCTTCACCTACAATGAGCAGTTCTTC. Its protein is CASSTRTGFTYNEQFF.

The chain combines TRBV29-1 with TRBJ2-2; 7 positions match TRBD1. This CDR3 comprises 13 residues. V gave up 7 bases and J gave up 3 bases; unmatched junction bases: 5. Germline CDR1 and CDR2: SQVTM and ANQGSEA. The CDR3 protein is CSASGGDTGELFF. The CDR3 coding sequence is TGCAGCGCCTCAGGGGGTGACACCGGGGAGCTGTTTTTT.

V gene TRBV7-9 combines with J gene TRBJ2-2, with D possibly matching TRBD2 (5 bases). V shed 2 bases and J shed 4 bases, with 8 bases lying between them. The CDR3 totals 14 residues. Germline V gene lookup returns CDR1 SEHNR and CDR2 FQNEAQ (reference sequence). The CDR3 nucleotides are TGTGCCAGCAGCTTATTTACTAGCACCGGGGAGCTGTTTTTT. Translation gives CASSLFTSTGELFF.

The chain recombines TRBV4-3 with TRBJ1-1; maybe TRBD1 (6 bases). The germline gives CDR1 LGHNA, CDR2 YSLEER. V lost 5 bases to trimming and J lost 0 bases, with 7 bases between them. The CDR3 runs 13 residues. CDR3 in DNA: TGCGCCAGCAGCGGACAGCTGAACACTGAAGCTTTCTTT. Amino acids: CASSGQLNTEAFF.